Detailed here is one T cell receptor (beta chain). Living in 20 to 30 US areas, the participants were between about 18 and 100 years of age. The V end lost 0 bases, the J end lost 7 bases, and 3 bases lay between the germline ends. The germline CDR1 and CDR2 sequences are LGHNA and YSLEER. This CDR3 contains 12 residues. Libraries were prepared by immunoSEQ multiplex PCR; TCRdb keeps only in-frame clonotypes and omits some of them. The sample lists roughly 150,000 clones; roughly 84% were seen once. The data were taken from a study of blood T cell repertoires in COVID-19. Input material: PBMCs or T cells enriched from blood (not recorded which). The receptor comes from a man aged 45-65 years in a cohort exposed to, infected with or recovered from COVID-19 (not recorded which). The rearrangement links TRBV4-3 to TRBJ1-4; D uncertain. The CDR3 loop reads CASSQDGEKLFF. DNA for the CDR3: TGCGCCAGCAGCCAAGACGGTGAAAAACTGTTTTTT.